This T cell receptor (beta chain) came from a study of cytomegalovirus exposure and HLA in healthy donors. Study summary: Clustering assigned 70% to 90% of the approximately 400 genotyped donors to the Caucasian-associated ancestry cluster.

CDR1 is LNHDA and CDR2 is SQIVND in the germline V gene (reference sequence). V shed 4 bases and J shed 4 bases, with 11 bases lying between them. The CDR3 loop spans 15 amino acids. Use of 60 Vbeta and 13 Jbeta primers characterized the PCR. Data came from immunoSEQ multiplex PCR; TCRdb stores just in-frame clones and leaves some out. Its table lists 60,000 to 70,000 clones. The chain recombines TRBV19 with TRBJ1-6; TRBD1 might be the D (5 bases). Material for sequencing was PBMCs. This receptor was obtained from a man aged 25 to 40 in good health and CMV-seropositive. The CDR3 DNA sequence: TGTGCCAGTAGTAGGGGCCAGCTTTATAATTCACCCCTCCACTTT. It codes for CASSRGQLYNSPLHF. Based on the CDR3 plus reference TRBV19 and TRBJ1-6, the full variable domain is DGGITQSPKYLFRKEGQNVTLSCEQNLNHDAMYWYRQDPGQGLRLIYYSQIVNDFQKGDIAEGYSVSREKKESFPLTVTSAQKNPTAFYLCASSRGQLYNSPLHFGNGTRLTVT.